This T cell receptor beta chain was profiled in a study of cytomegalovirus exposure and HLA in healthy donors. The CDR3 is 13 amino acids. Germline V gene sequence: CDR1 GTSNPN, CDR2 SVGIG (reference sequence). The V gene end was trimmed by 5 bases and the J gene end by 3 bases; junction bases not matched to a gene: 6. In the PCR, 60 Vbeta and 13 Jbeta primers were used. Repertoires were generated with immunoSEQ multiplex PCR, while TCRdb's copy carries only in-frame clones and drops some. The sample holds about 260,000 clones; about four fifths are singletons and the top ten take roughly 2%. The TCR was taken from a woman aged 40 to 50 in good health and CMV-seropositive. Sequenced material: PBMCs. This rearrangement joins TRBV30 to TRBJ2-5; TRBD1 aligns across 7 bases. CDR3 loop: CAWRTGPKETQYF. The CDR3 nucleotides are TGTGCCTGGCGGACAGGCCCTAAAGAGACCCAGTACTTC.